Sequencing of this TCR beta chain was carried out in a study of radiation and T cells in renal cell carcinoma. Across the whole study: Nephrectomy followed 15 Gy stereotactic body radiation by 4 weeks. General study points: Pretreatment tumor biopsies were lacking, so baseline clonotypes are unknown.

Details on this clone: Its antigen is still unknown.

Assay: immunoSEQ multiplex PCR; the TCRdb copy retains only in-frame clones and omits some. The data contain about 130,000 clones, approximately 82% of them singletons. Noted time point: baseline pretreatment blood. Described treatment: 15 Gy SBRT to primary tumor, nephrectomy 4 weeks later. After SBRT, blood was collected at 2 and 4 weeks, plus baseline. V shed 5 bases and J 4 bases; nucleotides not matched to a gene: 7. The CDR3 has 15 amino acids. From germline, CDR1 is SGHTA and CDR2 FQGTGA. Sample: blood, taken from a patient whose treatment included radiotherapy and nephrectomy. The receptor was derived from a woman aged 60-75 years with renal cell carcinoma. The genes are TRBV7-3 and TRBJ2-2; 7 positions match TRBD1. This chain's CDR3 is CASSHGDSSTGELFF. The CDR3 DNA reads as TGTGCCAGCAGCCACGGGGACAGCTCCACCGGGGAGCTGTTTTTT.